The T cell receptor (beta chain) described here comes from a study of blood T cell repertoires in COVID-19. Study at large: The United States, Italy and Spain supplied acute and convalescent COVID-19 samples.

As handled by the study authors: The authors estimated nucleated cell counts from reference gene primer amplification. Using immunoSEQ multiplex PCR, the repertoire was profiled, and TCRdb retains in-frame clones only, with some absent. V and J calls and clone size are those listed in that table; D and trimming were worked out from the DNA. The sample gives about 480,000 clones, 85% to 90% of which show up once; about 2% is in the top ten. The ends were cut back, 7 bases at V and 1 base at J, with 14 bases in the middle. Germline V gene lookup returns CDR1 SGHRS and CDR2 YFSETQ. The CDR3 is 14 amino acids. Cohorts were assigned according to the clinical history that participants reported. Donors in Cohort 3 counted as recovered after two negative PCRs, clearance, or symptom resolution.

The sample was PBMCs or T cells enriched from blood (not recorded which). The TCR was taken from a woman between 40 and 55 years old who had recovered from COVID-19. This chain links TRBV5-1 with TRBJ1-1; D may be TRBD1 (6 bases). In nucleotides, the CDR3 is TGCGCCAGCTCTATGGGGGCCGGGAACACTGAAGCTTTCTTT. Protein sequence: CASSMGAGNTEAFF.